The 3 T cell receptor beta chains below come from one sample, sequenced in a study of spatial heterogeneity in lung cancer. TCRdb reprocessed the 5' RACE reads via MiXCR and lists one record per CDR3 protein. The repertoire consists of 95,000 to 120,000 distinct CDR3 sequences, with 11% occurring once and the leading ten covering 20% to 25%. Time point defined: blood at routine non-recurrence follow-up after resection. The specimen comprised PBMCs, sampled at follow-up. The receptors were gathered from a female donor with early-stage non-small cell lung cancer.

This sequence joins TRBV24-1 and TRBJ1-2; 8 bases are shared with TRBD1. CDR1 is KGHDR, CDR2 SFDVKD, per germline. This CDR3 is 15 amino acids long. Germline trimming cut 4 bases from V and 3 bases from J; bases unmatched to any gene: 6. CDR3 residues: CATSERTGQDYGYTF. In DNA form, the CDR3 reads TGTGCCACCAGTGAGCGGACAGGGCAGGACTATGGCTACACCTTC.

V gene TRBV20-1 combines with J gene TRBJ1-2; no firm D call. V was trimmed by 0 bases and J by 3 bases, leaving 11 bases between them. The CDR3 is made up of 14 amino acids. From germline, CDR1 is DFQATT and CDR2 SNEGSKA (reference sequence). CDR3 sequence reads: CSARDLGGYYGYTF. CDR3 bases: TGCAGTGCTAGAGATCTCGGAGGATACTATGGCTACACCTTC.

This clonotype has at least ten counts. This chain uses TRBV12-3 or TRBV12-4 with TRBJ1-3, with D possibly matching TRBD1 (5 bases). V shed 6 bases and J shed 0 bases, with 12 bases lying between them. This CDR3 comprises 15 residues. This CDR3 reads CASSVGDLSGNTIYF. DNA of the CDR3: TGTGCCAGCAGCGTGGGGGATCTCTCTGGAAACACCATATATTTT.